This TCR beta chain comes out of a study of glioma-infiltrating T cells. Findings of the study overall: Tissue-blood divergence was below expectation in non-neoplastic patients, above in gliomas.

This clonotype was seen a few times. What it binds is unknown. V lost 4 bases and J 2 bases, leaving 12 bases between the germline ends. Looked up from germline, CDR1 is LGHDT and CDR2 is YNNKEL (reference sequence). The CDR3 sequence is 14 residues long. TCR alpha and beta CDR3 regions were amplified from RNA using iRepertoire nested multiplex PCR. TCRdb itself ran the multiplex PCR reads through MiXCR, one entry per CDR3 protein. The repertoire includes about 180,000 distinct CDR3 sequences, roughly 45% of them detected once, and 4% to 6.5% sits in the top ten. The specimen was glioma tissue, nonneoplastic brain tissue, or PBMCs (not recorded which). The chain recombines TRBV3-1 with TRBJ2-7; tentatively, D is TRBD1 or TRBD2 (5 bases each). The origin of this receptor is a human donor with low-grade glioma or glioblastoma, undergoing nonglioma brain surgery, or in good health (not recorded which). The CDR3 sequence: CASSLALGAYEQYF. The CDR3, as DNA: TGTGCCAGCAGCCTCGCCCTGGGGGCCTACGAGCAGTACTTC.